Below are 6 T cell receptor beta chains sequenced from a single sample in a study of blood T cells in healthy people across ages (dated by TCRdb to the mid-2010s). The library was prepared using 5' RACE. Sequenced using an Illumina HiSeq 2500. A second PCR of roughly 6 to 11 cycles was performed with a sample-barcoded 5' primer and a J-beta primer mix. Starting from the raw public reads, TCRdb applied fastp trimming at Q25, assembled clones with MiXCR and retained in-frame beta chains. Rows are combined by CDR3 protein, so each entry shows the most common genes and DNA. The sample data list 750,000 to 1,000,000 distinct CDR3 sequences, and roughly 28% of these were observed just once. Roughly 10% of the sample is in the top ten clones. The same data also went into a second study, on T cells of mothers and their children.

The source material was blood. These receptors all come from a woman between 40 and 50 years old in good health.

This clonotype was seen a few times. This chain links TRBV7-9 with TRBJ1-1; TRBD1 matches 7 bases. Germline V lookup: CDR1 SEHNR, CDR2 FQNEAQ (reference sequence). The V gene end was trimmed by 6 bases and the J gene end by 0 bases; junction bases not matched to a gene: 13. The CDR3 runs 17 residues. The CDR3, as DNA: TGTGCCAGCAGTCGAACGTGGACAGGTCTCATGAACACTGAAGCTTTCTTT. Translating it yields CASSRTWTGLMNTEAFF.

This clonotype was seen ten or more times. V and J are TRBV6-1 and TRBJ1-1; 8 bases agree with TRBD1. Germline CDR1 and CDR2: MNHNS and SASEGT. CDR3 length: 13 residues. Unmatched junction bases numbered 5, after V lost 7 bases and J lost 4 bases. CDR3 DNA: TGTGCCAGCAATCCTACAGGGGGCACTGAAGCTTTCTTT. It encodes CASNPTGGTEAFF.

The chain links TRBV4-2 to TRBJ1-1; TRBD1 is a possible D gene (6 bases). Trimming cost V 0 bases and J 5 bases, with 10 bases left between them. The CDR3 runs 14 residues. Germline V gives CDR1 LGHNA, CDR2 YNFKEQ. The CDR3 coding sequence is TGTGCCAGCAGCCAAGATGGGGGCCAAACTGAAGCTTTCTTT. Protein: CASSQDGGQTEAFF.

The chain joins TRBV7-2 to TRBJ2-2; 7 bases align to TRBD2. The V and J ends lost 3 bases and 0 bases, in that order; junction bases with no gene match: 7. This CDR3 contains 17 residues. In germline, CDR1 is SGHTA, CDR2 FQGNSA. The CDR3 coding sequence is TGTGCCAGCAGCTTCTGGGCGGGACTAACGAACACCGGGGAGCTGTTTTTT. It translates to CASSFWAGLTNTGELFF.

The chain recombines TRBV20-1 with TRBJ1-1; D is uncertain. V lost 1 base and J 8 bases, leaving 11 bases between the germline ends. Germline CDR1 reads DFQATT; CDR2 reads SNEGSKA (reference sequence). The CDR3 is 12 residues long. CDR3 in amino acids: CSARGLDNEAFF. CDR3 DNA: TGCAGTGCTAGAGGTCTAGACAACGAAGCTTTCTTT.

V usage is TRBV7-2 and J usage is TRBJ2-5; 7 bases match TRBD2. Germline V gene lookup returns CDR1 SGHTA and CDR2 FQGNSA. V shed 2 bases and J 5 bases; nucleotides not matched to a gene: 8. The CDR3 has 15 amino acids. This chain's CDR3 is CASSLSRTSSETQYF. CDR3 nucleotides: TGTGCCAGCAGCTTAAGTCGGACTAGTTCGGAGACCCAGTACTTC.